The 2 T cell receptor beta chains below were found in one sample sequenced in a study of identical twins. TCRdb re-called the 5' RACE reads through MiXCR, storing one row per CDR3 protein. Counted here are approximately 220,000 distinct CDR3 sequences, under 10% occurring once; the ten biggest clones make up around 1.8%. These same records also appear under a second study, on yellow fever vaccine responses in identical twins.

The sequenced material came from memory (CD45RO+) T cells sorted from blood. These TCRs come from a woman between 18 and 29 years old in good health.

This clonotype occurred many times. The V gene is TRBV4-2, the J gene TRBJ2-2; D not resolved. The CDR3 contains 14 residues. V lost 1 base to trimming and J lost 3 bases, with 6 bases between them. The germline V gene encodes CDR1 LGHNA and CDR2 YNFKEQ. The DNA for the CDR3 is TGTGCCAGCAGCCAAGGAGCTGACACCGGGGAGCTGTTTTTT. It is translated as CASSQGADTGELFF.

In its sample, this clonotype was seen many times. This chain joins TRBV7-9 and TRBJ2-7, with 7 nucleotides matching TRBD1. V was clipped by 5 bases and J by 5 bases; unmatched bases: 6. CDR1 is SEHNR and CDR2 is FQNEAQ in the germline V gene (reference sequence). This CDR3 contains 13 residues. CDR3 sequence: CASSIQGENEQYF. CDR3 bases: TGTGCCAGCAGCATTCAGGGGGAGAACGAGCAGTACTTC.